A selection of T cell receptor beta chains follows, all from one sample in a study of T cell clonotyping in hematopoietic cell transplantation. Sequenced by immunoSEQ multiplex PCR; TCRdb stores in-frame clones only, minus some. The sample yields approximately 16,000 clones, 93% seen once. Here the sequenced sample was peripheral blood mononuclear cells, taken before stem cell transplant. These receptors were taken from a man in his late teens or twenties with biphenotypic leukemia. Some clones in this sample may be carry-over from other donors' samples. The CDR3 runs from the conserved cysteine through the conserved F or W. The order of the fields is J gene, clone size, D gene, V gene, CDR3 DNA, CDR3 protein. D genes are given only for firm matches. Only part of the rows carry a size: once, few, many, or a class if the clone is expanded.

J: TRBJ2-2; size: once; D: NA; V: TRBV6-5; DNA: TGTGCCACCCGGTTAGATGGGGAGCTGTTTTTT; CDR3: CATRLDGELFF
J: TRBJ2-2; size: NA; D: NA; V: TRBV28; DNA: TGTGCCAGCAGGGAGGGTCCGAGCACCGGGGAGCTGTTTTTT; CDR3: CASREGPSTGELFF
J: TRBJ2-7; size: NA; D: TRBD1; V: TRBV28; DNA: TGTGCCAGCAGTTTCCAACGTCAGGGGGCGCAGTACGAGCAGTACTTC; CDR3: CASSFQRQGAQYEQYF
J: TRBJ1-5; size: NA; D: NA; V: TRBV6-6; DNA: TGTGCCAGCAGTTATTTAGGGGAGAACAATCAGCCCCAGCATTTT; CDR3: CASSYLGENNQPQHF
J: TRBJ1-5; size: NA; D: NA; V: TRBV5-6; DNA: TGTGCCAGCAGCTTGGCGAGGGGTCAGCCCCAGCATTTT; CDR3: CASSLARGQPQHF
J: TRBJ1-6; size: NA; D: NA; V: TRBV25-1; DNA: TGTGCCAGCACCCAAACCCCCAATTCACCCCTCCACTTT; CDR3: CASTQTPNSPLHF
J: TRBJ2-1; size: NA; D: TRBD2; V: TRBV9; DNA: TGTGCCAGCAGCGGCGGGACTAGCGGGGGGATCTACAATGAGCAGTTCTTC; CDR3: CASSGGTSGGIYNEQFF
J: TRBJ2-7; size: NA; D: NA; V: TRBV5-1; DNA: TGCGCCAGCAGTGGCGGGGACTCCTACGAGCAGTACTTC; CDR3: CASSGGDSYEQYF
J: TRBJ2-7; size: NA; D: TRBD1; V: TRBV25-1; DNA: TGTGCCAGCAGTGAATACCTTCCCGGACAGGGCCGCTACGAGCAGTACTTC; CDR3: CASSEYLPGQGRYEQYF
J: TRBJ2-3; size: NA; D: TRBD2; V: TRBV14; DNA: TGTGCCAGCAGCCCCCGATTTTGGGGGAGGGCGACAGATACGCAGTATTTT; CDR3: CASSPRFWGRATDTQYF
J: TRBJ2-7; size: NA; D: NA; V: TRBV13; DNA: TGTGCCAGCAGCTCGAGGGGATCAGCCTACGAGCAGTACTTC; CDR3: CASSSRGSAYEQYF
J: TRBJ2-7; size: NA; D: TRBD1; V: TRBV4-1; DNA: TGCGCCAGCAGCCACCCGCAGGGGGAAAATGACGAGCAGTACTTC; CDR3: CASSHPQGENDEQYF
J: TRBJ2-7; size: NA; D: NA; V: TRBV30; DNA: TGTGCCTGGGTATCGACGGGACACCTTATCGAGCAGTACTTC; CDR3: CAWVSTGHLIEQYF
J: TRBJ1-2; size: NA; D: NA; V: TRBV5-1; DNA: TGCGCCAGCAGCTTGGCGCCACTACACTATGGCTACACCTTC; CDR3: CASSLAPLHYGYTF
J: TRBJ2-3; size: NA; D: NA; V: TRBV30; DNA: TGTGCCTGGAGTGACTCATTCACAGATACGCAGTATTTT; CDR3: CAWSDSFTDTQYF
J: TRBJ1-6; size: NA; D: NA; V: TRBV5-6; DNA: TGTGCCAGCAGCTTGGTTTCGGACCGACCCCTCCACTTT; CDR3: CASSLVSDRPLHF
J: TRBJ1-6; size: NA; D: NA; V: TRBV27; DNA: TGTGCCAGCAGCTGGAGCTCCTATAATTCACCCCTCCACTTT; CDR3: CASSWSSYNSPLHF
J: TRBJ2-3; size: NA; D: NA; V: TRBV4-3; DNA: TGCGCCAGCAGCCATCGCTGGGGCACAGATACGCAGTATTTT; CDR3: CASSHRWGTDTQYF
J: TRBJ1-1; size: NA; D: NA; V: TRBV5-5; DNA: TGTGCCAGCAGCTTTGGACTAGGTGTTAACACTGAAGCTTTCTTT; CDR3: CASSFGLGVNTEAFF
J: TRBJ1-5; size: NA; D: NA; V: TRBV2; DNA: TGTGCCAGCAGCGCCGAGGCACCCAGCAATCAGCCCCAGCATTTT; CDR3: CASSAEAPSNQPQHF
J: TRBJ2-7; size: NA; D: NA; V: TRBV4-3; DNA: TGCGCCAGCAGCCAAGACAGACAACCGAGGACCTACGAGCAGTACTTC; CDR3: CASSQDRQPRTYEQYF
J: TRBJ2-6; size: NA; D: NA; V: TRBV30; DNA: TGTGCCTGGAGTGTACTGGGTGGGGCCAACGTCCTGACTTTC; CDR3: CAWSVLGGANVLTF
J: TRBJ2-7; size: NA; D: TRBD2; V: TRBV11-2; DNA: TGTGCCAGCAGGCCGACTAGCGGTGTTTACGAGCAGTACTTC; CDR3: CASRPTSGVYEQYF
J: TRBJ1-1; size: NA; D: NA; V: TRBV30; DNA: TGTGCCTGGAGTCGAGTCTTGGGGACTGAAGCTTTCTTT; CDR3: CAWSRVLGTEAFF
J: TRBJ2-7; size: NA; D: NA; V: TRBV7-2; DNA: TGTGCCAGCAGCTTAGGGGGGACGGATCACTACGAGCAGTACTTC; CDR3: CASSLGGTDHYEQYF
J: TRBJ1-4; size: NA; D: TRBD1; V: TRBV6-1; DNA: TGTGCCAGCAGTGAAAGGGGACAGTGGGGTGAAAAACTGTTTTTT; CDR3: CASSERGQWGEKLFF
J: TRBJ1-1; size: NA; D: NA; V: TRBV27; DNA: TGTGCCAGCAGTTTATGGGGGATCGGGGACACTGAAGCTTTCTTT; CDR3: CASSLWGIGDTEAFF
J: TRBJ1-5; size: NA; D: NA; V: TRBV4-3; DNA: TGCGCCAGCAGCCAAGGGACACGGAAAGTGCAGCCCCAGCATTTT; CDR3: CASSQGTRKVQPQHF
J: TRBJ1-2; size: NA; D: TRBD1; V: TRBV7-2; DNA: TGTGCCAGCAGCCAAGACAGGGGGCGTAGAGGCTACACCTTC; CDR3: CASSQDRGRRGYTF
J: TRBJ2-7; size: NA; D: NA; V: TRBV5-6; DNA: TGTGCCAGCAGCTTGGGGCGGGCCTACGAGCAGTACTTC; CDR3: CASSLGRAYEQYF
J: TRBJ2-7; size: NA; D: TRBD1; V: TRBV7-2; DNA: TGTGCCAGCAGCTCCCCCGGACAGGGGTTATCCTACGAGCAGTACTTC; CDR3: CASSSPGQGLSYEQYF
J: TRBJ1-2; size: NA; D: NA; V: TRBV9; DNA: TGTGCCAGCAGCGGGACGGCGGGTAACTATGGCTACACCTTC; CDR3: CASSGTAGNYGYTF
J: TRBJ2-7; size: NA; D: NA; V: TRBV29-1; DNA: TGCAGCGTTGAAGGGCAGGACTACGAGCAGTACTTC; CDR3: CSVEGQDYEQYF
J: TRBJ2-7; size: once; D: TRBD2; V: TRBV28; DNA: TGTGCCAGCAGGCACCGCGGAGTTGCCGGGGGGGAGCAGTACTTC; CDR3: CASRHRGVAGGEQYF
J: TRBJ2-5; size: NA; D: NA; V: TRBV11-2; DNA: TGTGCGGGAAGGGAGGCAGGGGGGGAGACCCAGTACTTC; CDR3: CAGREAGGETQYF
J: TRBJ1-1; size: NA; D: NA; V: TRBV6-5; DNA: TGTGCCAGCAGTTACGGTCGCATTGGGAACACTGAAGCTTTCTTT; CDR3: CASSYGRIGNTEAFF
J: TRBJ2-1; size: NA; D: TRBD1; V: TRBV10-3; DNA: TGTGCCATCAGCCCCGGGACAGGGGGCCATGAGCAGTTCTTC; CDR3: CAISPGTGGHEQFF
J: TRBJ1-1; size: NA; D: NA; V: TRBV5-6; DNA: TGTGCCAGCAGCTTGGGCAGATCGAACACTGAAGCTTTCTTT; CDR3: CASSLGRSNTEAFF
J: TRBJ2-3; size: NA; D: TRBD2; V: TRBV7-9; DNA: TGTGCCAGCAGCTCCAGACTAGCGGGGGGGACAGATACGCAGTATTTT; CDR3: CASSSRLAGGTDTQYF
J: TRBJ1-5; size: NA; D: NA; V: TRBV19; DNA: TGTGCCAGCCTCGTGAAGGCGGGGAATCAGCCCCAGCATTTT; CDR3: CASLVKAGNQPQHF
J: TRBJ1-1; size: NA; D: NA; V: TRBV6-6; DNA: TGTGCCAGCAGTTACCAGACAGACGGGAGCACTGAAGCTTTCTTT; CDR3: CASSYQTDGSTEAFF
J: TRBJ2-7; size: NA; D: NA; V: TRBV9; DNA: TGTGCCAGCAGCGTAGGGCAGGGGCTATACGACGAGCAGTACTTC; CDR3: CASSVGQGLYDEQYF
J: TRBJ1-2; size: NA; D: NA; V: TRBV7-9; DNA: TGTGCCAGCAGCTTAGCTAAACTCCCGGGCTACACCTTC; CDR3: CASSLAKLPGYTF
J: TRBJ2-3; size: NA; D: NA; V: TRBV7-2; DNA: TGTGCCAGCAGCTTCCAGTCTGCAGATACGCAGTATTTT; CDR3: CASSFQSADTQYF
J: TRBJ2-1; size: NA; D: NA; V: TRBV6-5; DNA: TGTGCCAGCAGTGCCCGACAGTTCTCCTACAATGAGCAGTTCTTC; CDR3: CASSARQFSYNEQFF
J: TRBJ1-1; size: NA; D: NA; V: TRBV30; DNA: TGTGCCTGGATGAGGGCTGTGAACACTGAAGCTTTCTTT; CDR3: CAWMRAVNTEAFF
J: TRBJ1-5; size: NA; D: NA; V: TRBV30; DNA: TGTGCCTGGAGGGCAGGGCCCTTCGGTAATCAGCCCCAGCATTTT; CDR3: CAWRAGPFGNQPQHF
J: TRBJ2-7; size: NA; D: NA; V: TRBV5-6; DNA: TGTGCCAGCAGCTTTGGGCGTTCCTACGAGCAGTACTTC; CDR3: CASSFGRSYEQYF
J: TRBJ2-2; size: NA; D: NA; V: TRBV10-2; DNA: TGCGCCAGCAGTGTCAAGGACATCCAGCGGACCGGGGAGCTGTTTTTT; CDR3: CASSVKDIQRTGELFF
J: TRBJ2-1; size: NA; D: TRBD1; V: TRBV25-1; DNA: TGTGCCAGCAGTGTTCTGACAGGGGATTACAATGAGCAGTTCTTC; CDR3: CASSVLTGDYNEQFF
J: TRBJ2-7; size: NA; D: TRBD1; V: TRBV29-1; DNA: TGCAGCGTTGCGGGACAGGGGTCCGAGCAGTACTTC; CDR3: CSVAGQGSEQYF
J: TRBJ1-4; size: NA; D: NA; V: TRBV6-1; DNA: TGTGCCAGCAGTGTTGACCCCGGGCGGAATGAAAAACTGTTTTTT; CDR3: CASSVDPGRNEKLFF
J: TRBJ1-4; size: few; D: TRBD1; V: TRBV4-2; DNA: TGTGCCAGCAGCCAGGACAGGGGGCGGAATGAAAAACTGTTTTTT; CDR3: CASSQDRGRNEKLFF
J: TRBJ1-6; size: NA; D: NA; V: TRBV5-6; DNA: TGTGCCAGCAGCCCCCGGCGGCTGAATTCACCCCTCCACTTT; CDR3: CASSPRRLNSPLHF
J: TRBJ2-7; size: NA; D: TRBD1; V: TRBV5-1; DNA: TGCGCCTGCGCCGGGACAGGGTCCTACGAGCAGTACTTC; CDR3: CACAGTGSYEQYF
J: TRBJ2-7; size: NA; D: TRBD1; V: TRBV6-5; DNA: TGTGCCAGCAGCCAGGGGGAATACGAGCAGTACTTC; CDR3: CASSQGEYEQYF
J: TRBJ1-2; size: NA; D: NA; V: TRBV7-9; DNA: TGTGCCAGCAGCTTTGGGGGGAAAGCTGGCTATGGCTACACCTTC; CDR3: CASSFGGKAGYGYTF